The entry that follows covers one T cell receptor beta chain sequence. Assay: immunoSEQ multiplex PCR; the TCRdb copy retains only in-frame clones and omits some. The data hold roughly 43,000 clones, with roughly 80% observed a single time. This entry comes from a study of blood T cell repertoires in COVID-19. Overall study context: COVID-19 samples, acute and convalescent, were from the United States, Italy and Spain. PBMCs, B-cell-depleted T cells, or T cells were the source of the cDNA or gDNA that made up the material.

The sample taken for sequencing was peripheral blood. The origin of this receptor is a woman in her sixties with acute or convalescent COVID-19.

The CDR3 DNA reads as TGCGCCAGCAGCTTGGCAGCGCCGGATACCGGGGAGCTGTTTTTT. Amino acids: CASSLAAPDTGELFF. This sequence joins TRBV5-1 and TRBJ2-2, with no clear D. V was shortened by 0 bases and J by 5 bases, with 11 bases between the two germline ends. The CDR3 extends over 15 amino acids. Looked up from germline, CDR1 is SGHRS and CDR2 is YFSETQ.